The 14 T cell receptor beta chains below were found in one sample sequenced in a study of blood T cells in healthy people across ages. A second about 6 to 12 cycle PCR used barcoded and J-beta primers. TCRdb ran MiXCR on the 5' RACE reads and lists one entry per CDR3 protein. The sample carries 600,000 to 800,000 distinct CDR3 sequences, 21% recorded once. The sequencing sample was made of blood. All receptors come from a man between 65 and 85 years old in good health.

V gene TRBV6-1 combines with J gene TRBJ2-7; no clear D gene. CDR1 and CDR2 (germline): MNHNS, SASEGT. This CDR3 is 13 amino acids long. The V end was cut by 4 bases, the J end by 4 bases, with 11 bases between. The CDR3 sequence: CASSVRISYEQYF. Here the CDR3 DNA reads TGTGCCAGCAGTGTCCGAATATCGTACGAGCAGTACTTC.

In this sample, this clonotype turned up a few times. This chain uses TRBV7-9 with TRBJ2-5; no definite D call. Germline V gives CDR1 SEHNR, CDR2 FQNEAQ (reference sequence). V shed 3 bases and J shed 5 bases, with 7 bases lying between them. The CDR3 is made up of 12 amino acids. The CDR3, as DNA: TGTGCCAGCAGCTTCAACAAGGAGACCCAGTACTTC. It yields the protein CASSFNKETQYF. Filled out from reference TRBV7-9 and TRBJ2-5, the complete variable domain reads DTGVSQNPRHKITKRGQNVTFRCDPISEHNRLYWYRQTLGQGPEFLTYFQNEAQLEKSRLLSDRFSAERPKGSFSTLEIQRTEQGDSAMYLCASSFNKETQYFGPGTRLLVL.

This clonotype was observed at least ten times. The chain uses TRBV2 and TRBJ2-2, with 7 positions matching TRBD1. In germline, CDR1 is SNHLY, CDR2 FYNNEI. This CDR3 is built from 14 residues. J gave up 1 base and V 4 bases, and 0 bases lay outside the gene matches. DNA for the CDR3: TGTGCCAGCAGTGGACAGGGGAACACCGGGGAGCTGTTTTTT. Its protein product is CASSGQGNTGELFF.

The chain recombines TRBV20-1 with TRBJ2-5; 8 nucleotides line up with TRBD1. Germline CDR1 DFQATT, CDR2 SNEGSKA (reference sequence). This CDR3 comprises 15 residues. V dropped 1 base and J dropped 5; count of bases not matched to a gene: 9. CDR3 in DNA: TGCAGTGCTAGAGGATTGTCGACAGGGGCTGAGACCCAGTACTTC. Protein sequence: CSARGLSTGAETQYF.

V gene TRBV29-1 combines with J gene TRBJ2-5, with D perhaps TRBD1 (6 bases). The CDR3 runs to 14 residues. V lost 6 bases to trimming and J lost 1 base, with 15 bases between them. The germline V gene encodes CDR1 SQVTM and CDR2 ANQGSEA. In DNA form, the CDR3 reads TGCAGCGTGGGCGGACAGAATTCCCAAGAGACCCAGTACTTC. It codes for CSVGGQNSQETQYF.

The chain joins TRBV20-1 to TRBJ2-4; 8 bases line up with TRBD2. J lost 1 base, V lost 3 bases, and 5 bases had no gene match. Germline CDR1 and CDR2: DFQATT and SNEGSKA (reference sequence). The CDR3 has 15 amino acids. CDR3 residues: CSASGAGEAKNIQYF. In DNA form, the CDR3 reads TGCAGTGCTAGCGGAGCGGGGGAGGCCAAAAACATTCAGTACTTC.

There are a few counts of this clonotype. The CDR3 DNA is TGTGCCAGCTCACTCCAGCAGGGGGCCCGCGAGCAGTACTTC. It translates to CASSLQQGAREQYF. The chain carries TRBV18 and TRBJ2-7, with 8 bases that match TRBD1. V trimming: 4 bases; J trimming: 6 bases; junction bases outside the gene matches: 8. The CDR3 is made up of 14 amino acids. Germline lookup yields CDR1 KGHSH and CDR2 LQKENI.

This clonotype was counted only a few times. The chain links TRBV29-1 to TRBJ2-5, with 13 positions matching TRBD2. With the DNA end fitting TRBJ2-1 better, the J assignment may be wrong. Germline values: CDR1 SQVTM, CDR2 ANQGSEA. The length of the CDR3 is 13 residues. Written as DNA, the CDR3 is TGCAGCGATAGGACTAGCGGGAGAGGTGAGCAGTTCTTC. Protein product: CSDRTSGRGEQFF.

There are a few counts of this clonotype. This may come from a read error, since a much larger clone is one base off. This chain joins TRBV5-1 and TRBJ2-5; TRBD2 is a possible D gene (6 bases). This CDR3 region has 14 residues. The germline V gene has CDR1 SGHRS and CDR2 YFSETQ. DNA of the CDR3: TGCGCCAGCAGCTTGTTTGGAGGGCCAGAGATCCAGTACTTC. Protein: CASSLFGGPEIQYF.

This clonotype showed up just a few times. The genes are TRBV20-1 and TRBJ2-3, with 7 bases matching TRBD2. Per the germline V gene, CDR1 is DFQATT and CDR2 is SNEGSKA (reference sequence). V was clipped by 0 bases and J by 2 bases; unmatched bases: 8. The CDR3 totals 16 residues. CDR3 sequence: CSARDPAGTNTDTQYF. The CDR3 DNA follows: TGCAGTGCTAGAGATCCCGCCGGGACTAACACAGATACGCAGTATTTT.

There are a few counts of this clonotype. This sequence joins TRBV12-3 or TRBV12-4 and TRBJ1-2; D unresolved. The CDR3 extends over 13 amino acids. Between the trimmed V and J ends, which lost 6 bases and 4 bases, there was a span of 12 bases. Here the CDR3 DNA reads TGTGCCAGCAGGCCGGGGTCCGCCTATGGCTACACCTTC. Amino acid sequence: CASRPGSAYGYTF.

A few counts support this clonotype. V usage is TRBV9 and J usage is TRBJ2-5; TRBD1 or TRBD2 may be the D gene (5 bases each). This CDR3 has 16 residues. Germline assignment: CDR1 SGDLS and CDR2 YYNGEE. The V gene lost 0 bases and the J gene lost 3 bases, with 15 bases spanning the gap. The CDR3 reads CASSVEGTWPEETQYF. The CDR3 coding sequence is TGTGCCAGCAGCGTAGAGGGGACCTGGCCTGAAGAGACCCAGTACTTC.

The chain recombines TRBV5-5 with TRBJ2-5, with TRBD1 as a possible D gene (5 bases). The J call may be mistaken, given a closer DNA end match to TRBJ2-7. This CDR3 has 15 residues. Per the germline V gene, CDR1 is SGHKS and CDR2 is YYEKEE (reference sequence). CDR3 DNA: TGTGCCAGCAGCCGACCAGTGACAGCGACCTACGAGCAGTACTTC. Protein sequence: CASSRPVTATYEQYF.

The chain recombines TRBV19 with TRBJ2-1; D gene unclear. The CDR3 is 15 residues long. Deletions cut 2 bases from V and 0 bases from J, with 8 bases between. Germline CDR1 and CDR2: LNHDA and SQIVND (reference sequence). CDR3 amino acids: CASSISRSSYNEQFF. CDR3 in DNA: TGTGCCAGTAGTATAAGTAGGAGCTCCTACAATGAGCAGTTCTTC.